Each of the 5 T cell receptor beta chains below was sequenced from the same sample in a study of blood T cell repertoires in COVID-19. Method: immunoSEQ multiplex PCR; TCRdb's copy keeps in-frame clones and lacks some. Of 330,000 or so clones listed, around 87% are singletons. The sample taken for sequencing was PBMCs or T cells enriched from blood (not recorded which). Every receptor here comes from a man aged 40-55 years in a cohort exposed to, infected with or recovered from COVID-19 (not recorded which).

This clone was detected once. J is TRBJ2-7 and V is TRBV10-2; 8 positions match TRBD2. V shed 6 bases and J 9 bases; nucleotides not matched to a gene: 10. The CDR3 loop spans 13 amino acids. Germline V gene data show CDR1 as WSHSY and CDR2 as SAAADI. CDR3 nucleotides: TGCGCCAGCAGCAATGGGGGACTAGGGGTGCAGTACTTC. Translating it yields CASSNGGLGVQYF.

The chain links TRBV2 to TRBJ2-1; maybe TRBD2 (6 bases). Deletions cut 8 bases from V and 8 bases from J, with 13 bases between. This CDR3 is 12 amino acids long. Per the germline V gene, CDR1 is SNHLY and CDR2 is FYNNEI. For the CDR3, the DNA is TGTGCCAGCTACGGGGGTCTTTATGAGCAGTTCTTC. Protein product: CASYGGLYEQFF.

The V call is TRBV21-1, the J call TRBJ2-7; TRBD2, the D gene given by the table, was not confirmed from the DNA. TRBV21-1 is assigned pseudogene status. CDR3 length: 14 amino acids. As DNA, the CDR3 is TGTGCCAGCAGCAAACTAGCGGGAGTAAACGAGCAGTACTTC. Its translation is CASSKLAGVNEQYF.

About this clone itself: This same CDR3 is encoded by further DNA sequences in the sample. The rearrangement links TRBV9 to TRBJ2-4, with 13 positions matching TRBD2. Germline V gene data show CDR1 as SGDLS and CDR2 as YYNGEE. This CDR3 has 18 residues. J gave up 1 base and V 2 bases, and 6 bases lay outside the gene matches. For the CDR3, the DNA is TGTGCCAGCAGCGTTGGACTAGCGGGAGATGGGGCCAAAAACATTCAGTACTTC. It translates to CASSVGLAGDGAKNIQYF.

This clone was seen a single time. The chain joins TRBV6-1 to TRBJ1-5; no clear D gene. V was shortened by 0 bases and J by 4 bases, with 7 bases between the two germline ends. Germline V CDR1 and CDR2: MNHNS, SASEGT. The CDR3 spans 14 residues. This CDR3 is CASSEARWNQPQHF. In nucleotides, the CDR3 is TGTGCCAGCAGTGAAGCACGGTGGAATCAGCCCCAGCATTTT.